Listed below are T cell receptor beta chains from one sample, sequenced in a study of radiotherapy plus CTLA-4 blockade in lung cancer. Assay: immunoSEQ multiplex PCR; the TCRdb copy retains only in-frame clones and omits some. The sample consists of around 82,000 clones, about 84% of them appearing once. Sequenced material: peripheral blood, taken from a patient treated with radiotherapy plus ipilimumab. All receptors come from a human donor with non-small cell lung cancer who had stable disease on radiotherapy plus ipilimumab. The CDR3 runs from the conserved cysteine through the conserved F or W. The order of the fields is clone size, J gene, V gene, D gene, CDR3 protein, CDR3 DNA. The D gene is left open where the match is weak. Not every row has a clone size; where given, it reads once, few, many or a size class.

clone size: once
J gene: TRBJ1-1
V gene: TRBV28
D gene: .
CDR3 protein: CASSLLGGRAFF
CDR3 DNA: TGTGCCAGCAGTTTGTTGGGGGGCCGGGCTTTCTTT

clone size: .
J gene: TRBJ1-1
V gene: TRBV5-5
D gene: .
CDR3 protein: CASSPLRAGGTEAFF
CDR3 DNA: TGTGCCAGCAGCCCCCTTCGGGCGGGCGGCACTGAAGCTTTCTTT

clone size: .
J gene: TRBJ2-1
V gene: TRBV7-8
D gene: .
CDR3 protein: CASSAGPTYNEQFF
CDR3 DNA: TGTGCCAGCAGCGCGGGACCAACCTACAATGAGCAGTTCTTC

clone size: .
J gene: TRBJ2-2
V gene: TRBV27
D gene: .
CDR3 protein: CASLDPTGTGELFF
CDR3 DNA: TGTGCCAGCCTCGACCCGACGGGGACCGGGGAGCTGTTTTTT

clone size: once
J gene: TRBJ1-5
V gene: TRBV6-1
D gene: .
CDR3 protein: CASSGDRNQPQHF
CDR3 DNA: TGTGCCAGCAGTGGCGACAGGAATCAGCCCCAGCATTTT

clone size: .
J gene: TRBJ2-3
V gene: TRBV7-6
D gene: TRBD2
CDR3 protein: CASSPTSGSRLGTDTQYF
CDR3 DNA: TGTGCCAGCAGTCCCACTAGCGGGAGCAGGTTGGGCACAGATACGCAGTATTTT

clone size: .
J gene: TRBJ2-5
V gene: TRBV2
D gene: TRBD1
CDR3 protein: CASSHRDRGETQYF
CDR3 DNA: TGTGCCAGCAGCCACCGGGACAGGGGCGAGACCCAGTACTTC

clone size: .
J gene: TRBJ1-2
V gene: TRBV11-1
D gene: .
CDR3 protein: CASSSIGGDGYTF
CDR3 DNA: TGTGCCAGCAGCTCAATAGGGGGGGACGGCTACACCTTC

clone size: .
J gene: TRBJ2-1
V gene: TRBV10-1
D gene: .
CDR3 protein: CASSEFRGGGPVNEQFF
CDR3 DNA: TGCGCCAGCAGTGAGTTTCGAGGGGGAGGGCCTGTGAATGAGCAGTTCTTC

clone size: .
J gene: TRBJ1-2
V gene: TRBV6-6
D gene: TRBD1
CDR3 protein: CASSYSSGGYGYTF
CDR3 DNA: TGTGCCAGCAGTTACTCGTCAGGGGGCTATGGCTACACCTTC

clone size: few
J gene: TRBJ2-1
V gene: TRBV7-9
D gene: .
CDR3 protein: CASSFFSLSSYNEQFF
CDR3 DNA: TGTGCCAGCAGCTTTTTCTCCTTGAGCTCCTACAATGAGCAGTTCTTC

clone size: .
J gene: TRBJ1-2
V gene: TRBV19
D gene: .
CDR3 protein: CASSITGTVYGYTF
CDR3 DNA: TGTGCCAGTAGTATAACAGGGACGGTCTATGGCTACACCTTC

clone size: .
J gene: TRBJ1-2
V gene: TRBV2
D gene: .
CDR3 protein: CASSEGVNYGYTF
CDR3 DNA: TGTGCCAGCAGTGAGGGGGTTAACTATGGCTACACCTTC

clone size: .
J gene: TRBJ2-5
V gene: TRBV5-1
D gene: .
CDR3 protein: CASSLPGRQETQYF
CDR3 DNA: TGCGCCAGCAGCTTGCCAGGGCGGCAAGAGACCCAGTACTTC

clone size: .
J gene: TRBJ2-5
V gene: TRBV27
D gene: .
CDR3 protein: CASSLRTSRSGQETQYF
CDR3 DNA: TGTGCCAGCAGTTTGAGGACTTCCCGTAGTGGCCAAGAGACCCAGTACTTC

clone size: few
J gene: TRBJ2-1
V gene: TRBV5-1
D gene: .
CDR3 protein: CASSLGVSGNEQFF
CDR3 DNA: TGCGCCAGCAGCTTGGGCGTGTCAGGAAATGAGCAGTTCTTC

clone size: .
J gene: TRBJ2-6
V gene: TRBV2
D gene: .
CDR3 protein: CASSEFSSGANVLTF
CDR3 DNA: TGTGCCAGCAGTGAATTTTCCTCTGGGGCCAACGTCCTGACTTTC

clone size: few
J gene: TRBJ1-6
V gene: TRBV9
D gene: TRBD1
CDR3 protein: CASSAGQGSPLHF
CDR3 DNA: TGTGCCAGCAGCGCTGGACAGGGATCACCCCTCCACTTT

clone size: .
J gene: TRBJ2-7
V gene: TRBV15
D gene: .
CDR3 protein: CATRPEPSSYEQYF
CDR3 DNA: TGTGCCACCAGGCCCGAACCCAGCTCCTACGAGCAGTACTTC

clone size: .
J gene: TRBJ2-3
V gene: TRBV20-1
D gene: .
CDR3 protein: CSARDPDTQYF
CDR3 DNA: TGCAGTGCTAGAGACCCGGATACGCAGTATTTT

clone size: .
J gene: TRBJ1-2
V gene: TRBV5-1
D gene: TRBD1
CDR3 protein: CASSPDRGNYGYTF
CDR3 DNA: TGCGCCAGCAGCCCCGACAGGGGGAACTATGGCTACACCTTC

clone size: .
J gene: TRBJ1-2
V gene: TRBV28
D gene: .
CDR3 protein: CASSLLMSLLGYTF
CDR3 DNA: TGTGCCAGCAGTTTATTGATGAGCCTTCTTGGCTACACCTTC

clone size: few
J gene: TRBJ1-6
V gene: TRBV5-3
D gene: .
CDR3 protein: CARSIPGQHNSPLHF
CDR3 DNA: TGTGCCAGAAGCATACCGGGACAACATAATTCACCCCTCCACTTT

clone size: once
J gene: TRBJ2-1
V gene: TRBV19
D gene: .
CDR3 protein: CASSRLQGLEQFF
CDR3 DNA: TGTGCCAGTAGTAGACTTCAGGGGCTTGAGCAGTTCTTC

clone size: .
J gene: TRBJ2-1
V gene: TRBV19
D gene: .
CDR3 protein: CASSVGTEIYEQFF
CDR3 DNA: TGTGCCAGTAGTGTCGGGACGGAGATCTATGAGCAGTTCTTC

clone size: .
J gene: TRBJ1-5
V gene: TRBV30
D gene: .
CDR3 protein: CAYSRDSNQPQHF
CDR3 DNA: TGTGCCTACTCCCGGGACAGCAATCAGCCCCAGCATTTT

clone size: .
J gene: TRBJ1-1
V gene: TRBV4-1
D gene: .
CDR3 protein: CASSQGAGTEAFF
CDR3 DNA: TGCGCCAGCAGCCAAGGGGCTGGCACTGAAGCTTTCTTT

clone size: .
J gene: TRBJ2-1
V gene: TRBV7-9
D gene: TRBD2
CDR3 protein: CASSHRLAASSSYNEQFF
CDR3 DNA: TGTGCCAGCAGCCATCGGCTAGCGGCCTCGAGCTCCTACAATGAGCAGTTCTTC